Below are 18 T cell receptor beta chains sequenced from a single sample in a study of T cell repertoires in cytomegalovirus infection. TCRdb analysed the reads with MiXCR anew, one entry per CDR3 protein. The table lists about 210,000 distinct CDR3 sequences, about 7% of them singletons. The sample comprised PBMCs. Receptors originate from a human donor in good health (CMV status not recorded). Some clones in this sample may be carry-over from other donors' samples.

The chain combines TRBV25-1 with TRBJ1-6; D perhaps matches TRBD1 (6 bases). Per the germline V gene, CDR1 is MGHDK and CDR2 is SYGVNS. CDR3 length: 14 amino acids. V gave up 3 bases and J gave up 5 bases, with 8 bases separating them. The CDR3 is CASSDRTDNSPLHF. CDR3 sequence (DNA): TGTGCCAGCAGTGACAGGACAGATAATTCACCCCTCCACTTT.

This clonotype was seen a few times. The chain joins TRBV20-1 to TRBJ1-2; possibly TRBD1 for D (6 bases). The CDR3 is made up of 14 amino acids. V lost 3 bases to trimming and J lost 7 bases, with 18 bases between them. Germline CDR1 reads DFQATT; CDR2 reads SNEGSKA (reference sequence). The CDR3 nucleotides read TGCAGTGCTAGGGACGTGGACAGAACGGGTGGCTACACCTTC. As protein: CSARDVDRTGGYTF.

This clonotype has a count of ten or more. CDR3 protein: CASSYANTEAFF. In DNA, the CDR3 is TGTGCCAGCAGCTACGCGAACACTGAAGCTTTCTTT. The chain carries TRBV7-2 and TRBJ1-1; no clear D gene. The ends were cut back, 4 bases at V and 1 base at J, with 4 bases in the middle. The CDR3 runs 12 residues. Germline V gives CDR1 SGHTA, CDR2 FQGNSA.

This clonotype was counted many times. The chain links TRBV6-6 to TRBJ2-7; D gene uncertain. Germline CDR1 and CDR2: MNHNY and SVGAGI (reference sequence). The CDR3 spans 13 residues. V shed 0 bases and J shed 6 bases, with 9 bases lying between them. The CDR3, as DNA: TGTGCCAGCAGTTACTCATCTGTAGGCGAGCAGTACTTC. This codes for CASSYSSVGEQYF.

V and J are TRBV20-1 and TRBJ2-5; no reliable D call. The CDR3 contains 13 residues. Per the germline V gene, CDR1 is DFQATT and CDR2 is SNEGSKA (reference sequence). V dropped 5 bases and J dropped 1 base, with 11 bases sitting between them. CDR3: CSAPRGVQETQYF. CDR3 sequence (DNA): TGCAGTGCTCCCCGTGGGGTCCAAGAGACCCAGTACTTC.

This clonotype has just a few counts. This chain uses TRBV6-5 with TRBJ2-3; unclear D gene. The V end was cut by 2 bases, the J end by 2 bases, with 14 bases between. The CDR3 is 16 amino acids. The germline V gene encodes CDR1 MNHEY and CDR2 SVGAGI. For the CDR3, the DNA is TGTGCCAGCAGTTACCGGCCAGGAGTTGTCACAGATACGCAGTATTTT. Protein sequence: CASSYRPGVVTDTQYF.

The sample holds many counts of this clonotype. The chain carries TRBV7-2 and TRBJ1-1, with D possibly TRBD1 on 5 matching bases. The germline gives CDR1 SGHTA, CDR2 FQGNSA. Trimming cost V 2 bases and J 6 bases, with 13 bases left between them. The CDR3 extends over 14 amino acids. CDR3 in amino acids: CASSLTHGASEAFF. CDR3 in DNA: TGTGCCAGCAGCTTAACCCACGGGGCCTCTGAAGCTTTCTTT.

The sample holds many counts of this clonotype. V is TRBV20-1 and J is TRBJ1-1; no clear D gene. Between the trimmed V and J ends, which lost 0 bases and 0 bases, there was a span of 5 bases. Germline V CDR1 and CDR2: DFQATT, SNEGSKA (reference sequence). This CDR3 is 13 amino acids long. The CDR3, as DNA: TGCAGTGCTAGAGAAGATATGAACACTGAAGCTTTCTTT. This gives the protein CSAREDMNTEAFF.

At least ten counts were recorded for this clonotype. The chain joins TRBV7-9 to TRBJ1-4; weak D call: TRBD1 (5 bases). The CDR3 contains 16 residues. The ends were cut back, 1 base at V and 0 bases at J, with 9 bases in the middle. From germline, CDR1 is SEHNR and CDR2 FQNEAQ (reference sequence). In DNA form, the CDR3 reads TGTGCCAGCAGCTTAGACGGGACCGCAACTAATGAAAAACTGTTTTTT. Protein product: CASSLDGTATNEKLFF. Full variable domain (remainder filled in from reference TRBV7-9 and TRBJ1-4): DTGVSQNPRHKITKRGQNVTFRCDPISEHNRLYWYRQTLGQGPEFLTYFQNEAQLEKSRLLSDRFSAERPKGSFSTLEIQRTEQGDSAMYLCASSLDGTATNEKLFFGSGTQLSVL.

This clonotype showed up many times. The chain combines TRBV4-1 with TRBJ2-2; TRBD2 matches 10 bases. The V gene end was trimmed by 4 bases and the J gene end by 0 bases; junction bases not matched to a gene: 11. This CDR3 is built from 19 residues. Germline loops: CDR1 MGHRA, CDR2 YSYEKL. CDR3 sequence: CASSPRLAGEIANTGELFF. Here the CDR3 DNA reads TGCGCCAGCAGCCCAAGACTAGCGGGTGAGATCGCGAACACCGGGGAGCTGTTTTTT.

This clonotype was detected ten times or more. The chain employs TRBV7-2 and TRBJ2-2, with 7 bases identical to TRBD2. Germline CDR1 SGHTA, CDR2 FQGNSA. The V segment lost 8 bases and the J segment 0 bases; nucleotides outside the gene matches: 6. The CDR3 length is 15 residues. CDR3 sequence (DNA): TGTGCCAGCTCCCCCGGGGGGTCGAACACCGGGGAGCTGTTTTTT. Translating gives CASSPGGSNTGELFF.

This clonotype was found many times. This chain connects TRBV11-2 to TRBJ2-2, with 9 bases lining up with TRBD1. The CDR3 spans 15 residues. Germline CDR1 SGHAT, CDR2 FQNNGV. J lost 5 bases, V lost 1 base, and 2 bases had no gene match. The CDR3 DNA reads as TGTGCCAGCAGCTTAGGGACAGGGGAAACCGGGGAGCTGTTTTTT. It yields the protein CASSLGTGETGELFF.

This clonotype was seen ten or more times. The rearrangement uses TRBV20-1 and TRBJ2-1, with D maybe TRBD2 (5 bases). The V gene's germline CDR1 is DFQATT and CDR2 SNEGSKA (reference sequence). The V end was cut by 1 base, the J end by 12 bases, with 16 bases between. The CDR3 is 13 residues long. The CDR3: CSARAFGVVRQFF. DNA of the CDR3: TGCAGTGCTAGAGCATTCGGGGTAGTAAGGCAGTTCTTC.

This clonotype was seen only a few times. This rearrangement joins TRBV5-5 to TRBJ2-3; tentatively, D is TRBD2 (5 bases). Trimming stripped 3 bases from V and 5 bases from J, with 19 bases between. Germline V gives CDR1 SGHKS, CDR2 YYEKEE (reference sequence). This CDR3 is 16 amino acids long. CDR3 sequence reads: CASSWETSLRRDTQYF. Here the CDR3 DNA reads TGTGCCAGCAGCTGGGAGACTTCCCTTAGACGAGATACGCAGTATTTT.

The chain joins TRBV7-9 to TRBJ1-6; D gene unclear. This CDR3 spans 16 amino acids. V gave up 7 bases and J gave up 0 bases, with 13 bases separating them. Germline V lookup: CDR1 SEHNR, CDR2 FQNEAQ (reference sequence). In nucleotides, the CDR3 is TGTGCCAGCACCAAGGCCGGGAGCTCCTATAATTCACCCCTCCACTTT. Translation: CASTKAGSSYNSPLHF.

This clonotype was observed a few times. CDR3 region: CASSLDRNLYEQYF. The CDR3, as DNA: TGTGCCAGCAGCTTGGATAGAAATCTTTACGAGCAGTACTTC. V is TRBV5-5 and J is TRBJ2-7; D remains unclear. V was cut by 0 bases and J by 4 bases, with 11 bases left in between. CDR3 length equals 14 residues. The germline V gene has CDR1 SGHKS and CDR2 YYEKEE (reference sequence). Using reference TRBV5-5 and TRBJ2-7 for the parts outside the CDR3, the full variable domain is DAGVTQSPTHLIKTRGQQVTLRCSPISGHKSVSWYQQVLGQGPQFIFQYYEKEERGRGNFPDRFSARQFPNYSSELNVNALLLGDSALYLCASSLDRNLYEQYFGPGTRLTVT.

This clonotype was counted only a few times. The chain joins TRBV10-3 to TRBJ1-1; no clear D gene. Trimming cost V 4 bases and J 2 bases, with 8 bases left between them. Germline CDR1 and CDR2: ENHRY and SYGVKD. The CDR3 totals 13 residues. In nucleotides, the CDR3 is TGTGCCATCAGTGCGGGCGGAAACACTGAAGCTTTCTTT. The encoded protein is CAISAGGNTEAFF.

Worth noting for this clonotype: This could be a read error, since a much larger clone is one nucleotide away. The chain joins TRBV13 to TRBJ2-1, with TRBD2 matching over 13 bases. Germline V gene lookup returns CDR1 PRHDT and CDR2 FYEKMQ (reference sequence). The CDR3 length is 18 residues. The CDR3 reads CASSSRLAGGHSYNDQFF. The CDR3 DNA reads TGTGCCAGCAGCTCGAGACTAGCGGGGGGCCACTCCTACAATGATCAGTTCTTC.